The sequence of this T cell receptor (beta chain) was determined in a study of read filtering for tumor transcriptome and immune sequencing. Study results and caveats: The CD138-negative fraction was mixed bone marrow immune cells, not pure T cells.

Molecular barcoded adaptors covering alpha/delta and beta/gamma chains were used on 400 ng RNA. TCRdb reprocessed the reads with MiXCR, giving one entry per CDR3 protein. The repertoire has 100,000 to 150,000 distinct CDR3 sequences, approximately 13% of them found once; the top ten carry around 8.3%. Sampling of bone marrow took place during active disease in every patient. This clonotype occurred many times. What it binds is not known. The CDR3 spans 14 residues. V lost 5 bases and J lost 8; bases outside the gene matches: 9. Sequenced material: a population of CD138-negative cells sorted from bone marrow. The TCR originated in a donor over 35 with multiple myeloma. The chain joins TRBV12-3 or TRBV12-4 to TRBJ2-1, with TRBD1 matching over 7 bases. The CDR3 region is CASSITDRVDEQFF. In DNA, the CDR3 is TGTGCCAGCAGTATTACCGACAGGGTAGATGAGCAGTTCTTC.